The rows below give T cell receptor beta chains drawn from one sample of a study of T cells in localized non-small cell lung cancer. The data were produced by immunoSEQ multiplex PCR, yet TCRdb's version contains in-frame clones alone and is incomplete. The profile shows around 78,000 clones, 75% to 85% of them singletons. The input for sequencing was peripheral blood, taken before any cancer treatment. Receptors originate from a female donor at least 60 years old with stage I lung adenocarcinoma. Both conserved end residues are part of each CDR3. A D gene is named only where the DNA matches it firmly. Clone size, where shown, is once, few, many, or a class for clones that have expanded.

v_call,cdr3_length,d_call,j_call,clone_size,cdr3_aa,cdr3_nt
TRBV7-2,14,NA,TRBJ1-2,once,CASSLRLEIYGYTF,TGTGCCAGCAGCTTAAGGTTAGAGATATATGGCTACACCTTC
TRBV5-4,13,NA,TRBJ2-5,once,CASRVSLAETQYF,TGTGCCAGCAGAGTGAGTCTAGCGGAGACCCAGTACTTC
TRBV4-1,18,NA,TRBJ1-2,once,CASSQDAGGQRVNYGYTF,TGCGCCAGCAGCCAAGATGCAGGCGGACAGAGAGTTAACTATGGCTACACCTTC
TRBV10-3,14,TRBD1,TRBJ1-2,NA,CAINMGQGASGYTF,TGTGCCATCAATATGGGACAGGGGGCAAGTGGCTACACCTTC
TRBV28,14,NA,TRBJ2-7,NA,CASSTRSGPYEQYF,TGTGCCAGCAGTACCCGGTCGGGCCCTTACGAGCAGTACTTC
TRBV7-2,12,NA,TRBJ1-5,once,CASSLGAQPQHF,TGTGCCAGCAGCTTAGGGGCTCAGCCCCAGCATTTT
TRBV4-2,15,NA,TRBJ2-2,NA,CASSPGGQNTGELFF,TGTGCCAGCAGCCCCGGGGGACAGAACACCGGGGAGCTGTTTTTT
TRBV7-2,14,NA,TRBJ2-7,NA,CASSLDGGSWEQYF,TGTGCCAGCAGCTTAGATGGGGGTTCGTGGGAGCAGTACTTC
TRBV7-3,15,TRBD2,TRBJ2-7,NA,CASSLNAGGRSEQYF,TGTGCCAGCAGCTTAAATGCGGGGGGGCGGAGCGAGCAGTACTTC
TRBV7-2,13,NA,TRBJ2-7,NA,CASSFPSGYEQYF,TGTGCCAGCAGCTTCCCAAGCGGCTACGAGCAGTACTTC
TRBV7-3,16,TRBD2,TRBJ2-7,NA,CASSLWTSGGAYEQYF,TGTGCCAGCAGCTTATGGACTAGCGGGGGGGCCTACGAGCAGTACTTC
TRBV6-1,16,NA,TRBJ1-1,NA,CASSEQPIRGGTEAFF,TGTGCCAGCAGTGAACAGCCGATACGCGGTGGCACTGAAGCTTTCTTT
TRBV15,12,NA,TRBJ1-6,once,CATSRDDSPLHF,TGTGCCACCAGCAGAGATGATTCACCCCTCCACTTT
TRBV11-2,16,NA,TRBJ1-1,NA,CASSFAFRQANTEAFF,TGTGCCAGCAGCTTCGCGTTCCGACAGGCGAACACTGAAGCTTTCTTT
TRBV2,14,NA,TRBJ1-5,few,CASSHGDMDQPQHF,TGTGCCAGCAGTCATGGGGACATGGATCAGCCCCAGCATTTT
TRBV6-1,13,NA,TRBJ1-1,NA,CASSEAGNTEAFF,TGTGCCAGCAGTGAAGCAGGGAACACTGAAGCTTTCTTT
TRBV6-6,14,NA,TRBJ1-1,NA,CASSSEGGDTEAFF,TGTGCCAGCAGTTCCGAGGGGGGGGACACTGAAGCTTTCTTT
TRBV5-3,15,NA,TRBJ2-3,NA,CARSCRLAVTDTQYF,TGTGCCAGAAGCTGTAGGTTAGCGGTCACAGATACGCAGTATTTT
TRBV2,14,NA,TRBJ1-2,NA,CASSERGSGVSYTF,TGTGCCAGCAGTGAGCGGGGTTCCGGAGTTAGCTACACCTTC
TRBV7-6,17,NA,TRBJ1-5,NA,CASSLKPPGGGNQPQHF,TGTGCCAGCAGCTTAAAGCCTCCGGGTGGCGGCAATCAGCCCCAGCATTTT
TRBV7-2,14,NA,TRBJ1-1,NA,CASSLMWRGTEAFF,TGTGCCAGCAGCCTAATGTGGAGGGGAACTGAAGCTTTCTTT
TRBV6-5,14,NA,TRBJ1-6,NA,CASSNGRSNSPLHF,TGTGCCAGCAGTAACGGACGGTCTAATTCACCCCTCCACTTT
TRBV7-9,13,NA,TRBJ2-1,NA,CASSLGRSAEQFF,TGTGCCAGCAGCTTAGGGCGGAGCGCTGAGCAGTTCTTC
TRBV28,12,NA,TRBJ1-1,once,CASKTELTEAFF,TGTGCCAGTAAAACAGAGCTCACTGAAGCTTTCTTT
TRBV19,12,NA,TRBJ1-1,NA,CASSWAHTEAFF,TGTGCCAGTAGTTGGGCCCACACTGAAGCTTTCTTT
TRBV29-1,13,NA,TRBJ2-7,NA,CSVEGDSRIEQYF,TGCAGCGTTGAGGGTGACTCTAGGATCGAGCAGTACTTC
TRBV5-8,15,TRBD1,TRBJ1-4,NA,CASSLGAPGTGELFF,TGTGCCAGCAGCTTGGGGGCCCCTGGGACAGGGGAACTGTTTTTT
TRBV4-3,14,NA,TRBJ1-2,NA,CASSQTQTGYGYTF,TGCGCCAGCAGCCAAACACAGACAGGCTATGGCTACACCTTC
TRBV7-9,15,TRBD1,TRBJ2-7,NA,CASSKAGTGGWEQYF,TGTGCCAGCAGCAAGGCCGGGACAGGGGGCTGGGAGCAGTACTTC
TRBV4-1,15,TRBD2,TRBJ2-1,NA,CASSRPSGSANEQFF,TGCGCCAGCAGCCGGCCGAGCGGGAGTGCCAATGAGCAGTTCTTC
TRBV13,13,NA,TRBJ1-3,NA,CASSGRAGNTIYF,TGTGCCAGCAGTGGCAGGGCTGGAAACACCATATATTTT
TRBV7-2,15,TRBD1,TRBJ2-3,NA,CASSFRQGPTDTQYF,TGTGCCAGCAGCTTCCGACAGGGCCCCACAGATACGCAGTATTTT
TRBV30,14,TRBD1,TRBJ1-1,few,CAWRETGMNTEAFF,TGTGCCTGGAGAGAGACAGGGATGAACACTGAAGCTTTCTTT
TRBV4-1,13,NA,TRBJ2-7,NA,CASSQGETYEQYF,TGCGCCAGCAGCCAAGGGGAGACCTACGAGCAGTACTTC
TRBV7-9,13,NA,TRBJ2-5,NA,CASSPGERETQYF,TGTGCCAGCAGCCCCGGGGAGAGAGAGACCCAGTACTTC
TRBV7-3,15,TRBD1,TRBJ2-2,NA,CASSPDRGWAGELFF,TGTGCCAGCAGCCCCGACAGGGGATGGGCCGGGGAGCTGTTTTTT
TRBV29-1,12,TRBD2,TRBJ2-1,NA,CSVEYGAGERFF,TGCAGCGTTGAATATGGTGCGGGGGAACGGTTCTTC
TRBV5-8,16,NA,TRBJ1-5,NA,CASHPPWKRLGQSQHF,TGTGCCAGCCACCCCCCTTGGAAGAGGCTAGGGCAGTCCCAGCATTTT
TRBV6-1,15,NA,TRBJ2-7,NA,CASSDYLHPRSEQYF,TGTGCCAGCAGTGATTACCTACACCCTAGGTCCGAGCAGTACTTC
TRBV28,12,NA,TRBJ2-7,NA,CASSLIGYEQYF,TGTGCCAGCAGTTTAATCGGCTACGAGCAGTACTTC
TRBV29-1,14,TRBD1,TRBJ2-7,NA,CSVMDREGSYEQYF,TGCAGCGTGATGGACAGGGAAGGATCCTACGAGCAGTACTTC
TRBV7-2,17,NA,TRBJ1-4,once,CASSLVGGRWTNEKLFF,TGTGCCAGCAGCTTAGTGGGGGGGCGTTGGACTAATGAAAAACTGTTTTTT
TRBV30,14,TRBD1,TRBJ2-4,NA,CAWSKQTGRNIQYF,TGTGCCTGGAGTAAGCAGACAGGGAGAAACATTCAGTACTTC
TRBV4-3,15,NA,TRBJ1-1,NA,CASSQEDAAHTEAFF,TGCGCCAGCAGCCAAGAGGACGCGGCCCACACTGAAGCTTTCTTT
TRBV7-3,18,NA,TRBJ2-7,few,CASSPHGDRGRASYEQYF,TGTGCCAGCAGCCCCCATGGGGATCGGGGTAGGGCCTCCTACGAGCAGTACTTC
TRBV7-9,14,NA,TRBJ2-1,NA,CASSLAAGAAEQFF,TGTGCCAGCAGCTTAGCCGCAGGGGCAGCTGAGCAGTTCTTC
TRBV9,15,TRBD1,TRBJ1-3,NA,CASSVGTGAGNTIYF,TGTGCCAGCAGCGTAGGAACAGGGGCTGGAAACACCATATATTTT
TRBV6-5,13,NA,TRBJ1-1,NA,CASRNSGGTEAFF,TGTGCCAGCAGGAACTCAGGAGGGACTGAAGCTTTCTTT
TRBV5-1,13,TRBD2,TRBJ2-7,NA,CASSLASGGEQYF,TGCGCCAGCAGCTTGGCGTCGGGGGGAGAGCAGTACTTC
TRBV28,18,TRBD2,TRBJ2-1,NA,CASSGLAGGPIRDNEQFF,TGTGCCAGCTCAGGACTAGCGGGAGGCCCCATTAGGGATAATGAGCAGTTCTTC
TRBV5-1,13,NA,TRBJ2-3,NA,CASSLAGTDTQYF,TGCGCCAGCAGCTTGGCGGGCACAGATACGCAGTATTTT
TRBV7-3,15,TRBD2,TRBJ2-3,NA,CASSLLAGATDTQYF,TGTGCCAGCAGCTTACTAGCGGGAGCCACAGATACGCAGTATTTT
TRBV7-2,16,NA,TRBJ2-3,NA,CASNPFGVPSTDTQYF,TGTGCCAGCAACCCGTTCGGGGTACCTAGCACAGATACGCAGTATTTT
TRBV7-3,16,TRBD1,TRBJ1-1,NA,CASSYDGTALNTEAFF,TGTGCCAGCAGCTACGACGGGACAGCTCTGAACACTGAAGCTTTCTTT
TRBV6-6,14,NA,TRBJ2-6,NA,CASRSISGANVLTF,TGTGCCAGCCGCTCTATCTCTGGGGCCAACGTCCTGACTTTC
TRBV25-1,12,NA,TRBJ1-1,NA,CASSSSLGSAFF,TGTGCCAGCAGCTCCTCCTTGGGAAGTGCTTTCTTT
TRBV11-2,15,NA,TRBJ2-7,NA,CASSLARRLYYEQYF,TGTGCCAGCAGCCTCGCACGACGGTTGTACTACGAGCAGTACTTC